This TCR beta chain was recorded in a study of cytomegalovirus exposure and HLA in healthy donors. The repertoire was sequenced with immunoSEQ multiplex PCR; TCRdb's copy has only in-frame clones and lacks some. The sample carries roughly 300,000 clones, more than 75% recorded once. This receptor was obtained from a young woman in good health and CMV-seronegative. The source material was PBMCs.

The CDR3 is CASSPFVDKNEKLFF. The CDR3 DNA sequence: TGTGCCAGCAGCCCGTTCGTCGACAAGAATGAAAAACTGTTTTTT. The chain employs TRBV27 and TRBJ1-4; D is ambiguous. Germline values: CDR1 MNHEY, CDR2 SMNVEV (reference sequence). The length of the CDR3 is 15 residues. V was clipped by 6 bases and J by 5 bases, with 16 bases between them.